The text below deals with one TCR beta chain. The data were taken from a study of blood T cell repertoires in COVID-19. In the study overall: COVID-19 samples from acute and convalescent phases originated in the United States, Italy and Spain. T cells, B-cell-depleted T cells, or PBMCs provided the cDNA or gDNA that served as material.

A COVID-19 case was met by exposed participants within 2 weeks before study entry. With V trimmed by 3 bases and J by 9 bases, 14 bases remained unmatched. This CDR3 is 16 amino acids long. Germline V gene data show CDR1 as MDHEN and CDR2 as SYDVKM. Authors' methods: Amplification of reference gene primers provided the estimated nucleated cell counts. Sequencing used immunoSEQ multiplex PCR; TCRdb keeps in-frame clones, though not all of them. V and J calls and clone size are given by that table; D and trimming were obtained from the DNA. The sample consists of 250,000 or so clones, around 90% of them appearing once.

Source material: PBMCs or T cells enriched from blood (not recorded which). The sequence came from a man aged 50 to 60 who had been exposed to COVID-19. The chain joins TRBV28 to TRBJ2-1; 7 nucleotides align to TRBD1. The CDR3 DNA is TGTGCCAGCAGTTTGGGGCCGTGGGCAGGGGGTAGTGAGCAGTTCTTC. It codes for CASSLGPWAGGSEQFF.